One and the same sample provided the 24 T cell receptor beta chains below, sequenced in a study of blood T cells in healthy people across ages. A second PCR of about 7 to 12 cycles used a sample-barcoded 5' primer and a J-beta primer mix. TCRdb re-analysed the 5' RACE reads in MiXCR, keeping a single row per CDR3 protein. This table holds around 520,000 distinct CDR3 sequences, around a quarter found once. The same sample was also used in a study of T cells of mothers and their children.

The sample was blood. Source of these receptors: a boy aged 2 to 10 in good health.

Details on this clonotype: An end of the junction differs from the germline gene, which may be a read error. V gene TRBV20-1 combines with J gene TRBJ2-5; a weak D match, TRBD2 (5 bases). Looked up from germline, CDR1 is DFQATT and CDR2 is SNEGSKA (reference sequence). The CDR3 has 14 residues. CDR3 bases: TGCAGTGCTAGAGACCCGTATACCTACAATGAGCGGTTCTTC. Residues: CSARDPYTYNERFF.

The rearrangement joins TRBV20-1 to TRBJ2-5; 8 bases line up with TRBD1. The germline gives CDR1 DFQATT, CDR2 SNEGSKA (reference sequence). The CDR3 has 14 amino acids. Losses at the gene ends were 4 bases for V and 5 bases for J; bases not matched to a gene: 9. CDR3 region: CSAKVTGGRETQYF. In DNA form, the CDR3 reads TGCAGTGCTAAGGTTACAGGGGGTAGGGAGACCCAGTACTTC.

The V call is TRBV6-5, the J call TRBJ2-5; D unclear. The DNA end is a closer match to TRBJ2-1, so the J assignment may be wrong. This CDR3 has 16 residues. Germline-derived CDR1 and CDR2 are MNHEY and SVGAGI. The CDR3 DNA sequence: TGTGCCAGCAGTTATAGTGGATCTGTCCCGGGCAATGAGCAGTTCTTC. Translating it yields CASSYSGSVPGNEQFF.

V usage is TRBV6-2 or TRBV6-3 and J usage is TRBJ2-7; TRBD2 matches at 7 bases. CDR1 MNHEY and CDR2 SVGEGT come from the germline V gene. This CDR3 is built from 13 residues. The V and J ends lost 6 bases and 3 bases, in that order; junction bases with no gene match: 5. CDR3 nucleotide sequence: TGTGCCAGCAGGGATAGCGGGCTCTACGAGCAGTACTTC. It is translated as CASRDSGLYEQYF.

This clonotype was found a few times. The chain has TRBV12-3 or TRBV12-4 and TRBJ2-1, with D perhaps matching TRBD1 (8 bases). This CDR3 spans 14 amino acids. Trimming pared 9 bases from V and 4 bases from J, leaving 16 bases between. The CDR3 region has the DNA TGTGCCAGTGGGGGGGACAGGACGTACAATGAGCAGTTCTTC. Translated: CASGGDRTYNEQFF.

This clonotype was recorded at least ten times. The genes are TRBV29-1 and TRBJ2-5; a possible D gene is TRBD1 (6 bases). Trimming took 3 bases from V and 1 from J, leaving 12 bases between them. Germline CDR1 reads SQVTM; CDR2 reads ANQGSEA. The CDR3 runs 14 residues. CDR3: CSVEINRVQETQYF. The CDR3 nucleotides read TGCAGCGTTGAGATAAACAGGGTCCAAGAGACCCAGTACTTC.

This clonotype was counted only a few times. The chain carries TRBV7-6 and TRBJ2-5; 8 positions match TRBD2. This CDR3 has 16 amino acids. V lost 1 base and J lost 4; bases outside the gene matches: 8. Per germline, CDR1 SGHVS and CDR2 FNYEAQ. Here the CDR3 reads CASSLVAGRAGETQYF. Here the CDR3 DNA reads TGTGCCAGCAGCTTAGTGGCCGGGAGGGCCGGAGAGACCCAGTACTTC.

In its sample, this clonotype was seen a few times. The chain combines TRBV20-1 with TRBJ2-7; D may be TRBD2 (6 bases). Per germline, CDR1 DFQATT and CDR2 SNEGSKA (reference sequence). V dropped 1 base and J dropped 7 bases, with 20 bases sitting between them. The CDR3 length is 15 residues. CDR3 in DNA: TGCAGTGCTAGAGCGTTAGCCGGGGGTCCGGGAGAGCAGTACTTC. Protein sequence: CSARALAGGPGEQYF.

The chain joins TRBV14 to TRBJ1-1; D may be TRBD1 (5 bases). The CDR3 sequence is 15 residues long. CDR1 is SGHDN, CDR2 FVKESK, per germline. Trimming stripped 4 bases from V and 3 bases from J, with 15 bases between. The CDR3 DNA sequence: TGTGCCAGCAGCCTCCTGCGGGGACGGGACACTGAAGCTTTCTTT. Residues: CASSLLRGRDTEAFF.

The chain is built from TRBV5-1 and TRBJ2-5; 13 positions agree with TRBD2. Per germline, CDR1 SGHRS and CDR2 YFSETQ. The CDR3 is made up of 19 amino acids. The V gene end was trimmed by 3 bases and the J gene end by 5 bases; junction bases not matched to a gene: 16. CDR3 residues: CASSSVPGLAGLGRETQYF. CDR3 nucleotide sequence: TGCGCCAGCAGCTCAGTTCCGGGACTAGCGGGGCTCGGTAGGGAGACCCAGTACTTC.

This rearrangement joins TRBV4-3 to TRBJ2-1; D might be TRBD2 (6 bases). CDR1 is LGHNA and CDR2 is YSLEER in the germline V gene. The CDR3 is 17 residues long. The ends were cut back, 0 bases at V and 4 bases at J, with 16 bases in the middle. The CDR3 loop is CASSQEQPGVWYNEQFF. CDR3 nucleotide sequence: TGCGCCAGCAGCCAAGAACAACCGGGAGTGTGGTACAATGAGCAGTTCTTC.

The chain combines TRBV5-1 with TRBJ1-2, with a weak D call TRBD1 (6 bases). The CDR3 loop spans 14 amino acids. The germline gives CDR1 SGHRS, CDR2 YFSETQ. Trimming pared 0 bases from V and 5 bases from J, leaving 11 bases between. The CDR3 sequence is CASSLDGGGYGYTF. CDR3 sequence (DNA): TGCGCCAGCAGCTTGGACGGGGGCGGGTATGGCTACACCTTC.

A single count supports this clonotype. The gene calls are TRBV28 and TRBJ1-2; 7 nucleotides line up with TRBD1. Trimming at V came to 6 bases and at J to 2 bases, leaving 3 bases not matched to a gene. The germline V gene encodes CDR1 MDHEN and CDR2 SYDVKM. The CDR3 is 13 amino acids. Written as DNA, the CDR3 is TGTGCCAGCAGGAAACAGGGGAACTATGGCTACACCTTC. It codes for CASRKQGNYGYTF.

This clonotype was observed a handful of times. The V and J genes are TRBV3-1 and TRBJ2-3; TRBD2 agrees at 10 bases. The CDR3 is 15 amino acids. Germline CDR1 LGHDT, CDR2 YNNKEL (reference sequence). V lost 6 bases, J lost 2 bases, and 5 bases stayed unmatched. The CDR3 loop is CASSPSGRVTDTQYF. CDR3 nucleotide sequence: TGTGCCAGCAGTCCGAGCGGGAGGGTCACAGATACGCAGTATTTT.

This clonotype was seen more than once but under ten times. The chain recombines TRBV7-8 with TRBJ1-2; 7 bases match TRBD1. With V trimmed by 1 base and J by 5 bases, 10 bases remained unmatched. Germline V gene sequence: CDR1 SGHVS, CDR2 FQNEAQ. CDR3 length: 16 amino acids. The CDR3 loop reads CASSLERYRGPYGYTF. CDR3 bases: TGTGCCAGCAGCTTAGAACGGTACAGGGGACCGTATGGCTACACCTTC.

This clonotype appeared a few times. The CDR3 loop reads CASRGGRSSYEQYF. In DNA, the CDR3 is TGTGCCAGCAGGGGAGGCAGGAGCTCCTACGAGCAGTACTTC. The chain recombines TRBV2 with TRBJ2-7, with D tentatively TRBD2 (6 bases). This CDR3 contains 14 residues. Trimming removed 6 bases from V and 0 bases from J, with 12 bases in between. CDR1 and CDR2 (germline): SNHLY, FYNNEI.

In this sample, this clonotype turned up a few times. V is TRBV29-1 and J is TRBJ2-5, with D maybe TRBD1 (6 bases). The better agreement between TRBJ2-1 and the DNA end casts doubt on the J call. The V gene's germline CDR1 is SQVTM and CDR2 ANQGSEA. The CDR3 extends over 11 amino acids. DNA of the CDR3: TGCAGCTCTCAACAGGGTGGTGAGCAGTTCTTC. The encoded protein is CSSQQGGEQFF.

This clonotype was detected a few times. J is TRBJ2-7 and V is TRBV20-1; D remains unclear. Per germline, CDR1 DFQATT and CDR2 SNEGSKA (reference sequence). The length of the CDR3 is 15 residues. The V end was cut by 4 bases, the J end by 4 bases, with 20 bases between. CDR3 amino acids: CSANPGWAVSYEQYF. The CDR3 DNA sequence: TGCAGTGCTAACCCTGGGTGGGCAGTTAGTTACGAGCAGTACTTC.

J is TRBJ1-2 and V is TRBV7-2, with D unresolved. From germline, CDR1 is SGHTA and CDR2 FQGNSA. V lost 8 bases and J lost 3, with 16 bases in between. The CDR3 has 14 residues. CDR3 DNA sequence: TGTGCCAGCGACGGGCAGGCGTTCGACTATGGCTACACCTTC. Residues: CASDGQAFDYGYTF.

A few counts support this clonotype. The chain carries TRBV3-1 and TRBJ2-7; D perhaps matches TRBD2 (5 bases). In germline, CDR1 is LGHDT, CDR2 YNNKEL (reference sequence). This CDR3 region has 15 residues. V gave up 1 base and J gave up 2 bases, with 12 bases separating them. DNA of the CDR3: TGTGCCAGCAGCCAAGGTTTTGGAGGCACCTACGAGCAGTACTTC. Translating gives CASSQGFGGTYEQYF.

A few counts support this clonotype. This chain connects TRBV9 to TRBJ2-3, with D unclear. Between the trimmed V and J ends, which lost 4 bases and 3 bases, there was a span of 12 bases. There are 14 residues in the CDR3. Germline V CDR1 and CDR2: SGDLS, YYNGEE. This CDR3 reads CASSLLWMTDTQYF. CDR3 bases: TGTGCCAGCAGCCTCCTCTGGATGACAGATACGCAGTATTTT.

The J gene is TRBJ2-5, the V gene TRBV9; TRBD2 matches at 9 bases. Germline CDR1 is SGDLS and CDR2 is YYNGEE. The CDR3 has 16 amino acids. The J segment lost 5 bases and the V segment lost 0 bases, leaving 8 bases of the junction unmatched. The CDR3: CASSVVGSGRAETQYF. CDR3 DNA sequence: TGTGCCAGCAGCGTAGTGGGTAGCGGGAGAGCCGAGACCCAGTACTTC.

This chain connects TRBV6-2 or TRBV6-3 to TRBJ2-5; D is ambiguous. Near its end, the DNA agrees better with TRBJ2-1, so the J call may be wrong. Germline V gives CDR1 MNHEY, CDR2 SVGEGT. The length of the CDR3 is 16 residues. CDR3: CASSYTVQLFNNEQFF. The CDR3 DNA reads TGTGCCAGCAGTTACACGGTACAGCTGTTCAACAATGAGCAGTTCTTC.

This clonotype came up a few times. J is TRBJ2-5 and V is TRBV20-1; 8 bases agree with TRBD2. The J call is in doubt because the DNA end fits TRBJ2-1 better. Germline V gene data show CDR1 as DFQATT and CDR2 as SNEGSKA (reference sequence). The CDR3 length is 12 residues. The CDR3 nucleotides read TGCAGTGCTAGACTTAGCGGGGCTGAGCAGTTCTTC. This sequence encodes CSARLSGAEQFF.